Below, 7 T cell receptor beta chains from the same sample are listed, as sequenced in a study of T cells in localized non-small cell lung cancer. Repertoires were generated with immunoSEQ multiplex PCR, while TCRdb's copy carries only in-frame clones and drops some. This table holds around 24,000 clones, about 89% found once. The material sequenced was peripheral blood, taken before any cancer treatment. These receptors all stem from a man between 40 and 70 years old with stage I squamous cell lung carcinoma.

The chain couples TRBV7-3 to TRBJ2-5; 7 bases line up with TRBD2. The CDR3 sequence is 15 residues long. Per the germline V gene, CDR1 is SGHTA and CDR2 is FQGTGA. With 5 bases clipped from V and 5 bases from J, the junction kept 11 bases outside the gene matches. CDR3 in DNA: TGTGCCAGCAGCCCGGGCGGGGGAGCTCAGGAGACCCAGTACTTC. Translated, it gives CASSPGGGAQETQYF.

V gene TRBV11-2 combines with J gene TRBJ1-2; tentatively, D is TRBD1 (6 bases). V gave up 6 bases and J gave up 7 bases, with 18 bases separating them. The germline V gene encodes CDR1 SGHAT and CDR2 FQNNGV. CDR3 length equals 14 residues. The CDR3: CASSSTTGRGGYTF. In DNA, the CDR3 is TGTGCCAGCAGTTCAACTACAGGGAGAGGTGGCTACACCTTC. The whole variable domain, remainder taken from reference TRBV11-2 and TRBJ1-2, is EAGVAQSPRYKIIEKRQSVAFWCNPISGHATLYWYQQILGQGPKLLIQFQNNGVVDDSQLPKDRFSAERLKGVDSTLKIQPAKLEDSAVYLCASSSTTGRGGYTFGSGTRLTVV.

V usage is TRBV2 and J usage is TRBJ2-7, with 8 bases fitting TRBD1. There are 15 residues in the CDR3. V dropped 5 bases and J dropped 4; count of bases not matched to a gene: 10. The germline gives CDR1 SNHLY, CDR2 FYNNEI. The chain's CDR3 is CASSLEGTGSYEQYF. Written as DNA, the CDR3 is TGTGCCAGCAGTTTGGAGGGGACAGGTAGTTACGAGCAGTACTTC. Complete variable domain (other parts from reference TRBV2 and TRBJ2-7): EPEVTQTPSHQVTQMGQEVILRCVPISNHLYFYWYRQILGQKVEFLVSFYNNEISEKSEIFDDQFSVERPDGSNFTLKIRSTKLEDSAMYFCASSLEGTGSYEQYFGPGTRLTVT.

The chain couples TRBV5-4 to TRBJ2-7, with 8 bases identical to TRBD1. In germline, CDR1 is SGHNT, CDR2 YYREEE (reference sequence). This CDR3 spans 14 amino acids. J gave up 5 bases and V 2 bases, and 6 bases lay outside the gene matches. CDR3 nucleotide sequence: TGTGCCAGCAGCTTCAGGAACAGGGGGAACGAGCAGTACTTC. Translating gives CASSFRNRGNEQYF.

The J gene is TRBJ2-7, the V gene TRBV11-2; D gene uncertain. CDR3 length equals 12 residues. CDR1 SGHAT and CDR2 FQNNGV come from the germline V gene. Trimming took 4 bases from V and 4 from J, leaving 8 bases between them. CDR3 sequence: CASSSTSYEQYF. CDR3 coding DNA: TGTGCCAGCAGCTCGACAAGTTACGAGCAGTACTTC.

V usage is TRBV5-1 and J usage is TRBJ2-6; D remains unclear. Germline CDR1 SGHRS, CDR2 YFSETQ. Trimming left V 4 bases short and J 0 bases short, with 8 bases between. The CDR3 loop spans 15 amino acids. For the CDR3, the DNA is TGCGCCAGCAGCGAAAGAATCTCTGGGGCCAACGTCCTGACTTTC. Protein product: CASSERISGANVLTF. Complete variable domain (other parts from reference TRBV5-1 and TRBJ2-6): KAGVTQTPRYLIKTRGQQVTLSCSPISGHRSVSWYQQTPGQGLQFLFEYFSETQRNKGNFPGRFSGRQFSNSRSEMNVSTLELGDSALYLCASSERISGANVLTFGAGSRLTVL.

The genes are TRBV19 and TRBJ1-1; 7 nucleotides align to TRBD1. Germline V lookup: CDR1 LNHDA, CDR2 SQIVND (reference sequence). The CDR3 is 14 amino acids. Here the CDR3 reads CVSGEYRGRTEAFF. The CDR3, as DNA: TGTGTCAGCGGGGAATACAGGGGTAGGACTGAAGCTTTCTTT. Using reference TRBV19 and TRBJ1-1 for the parts outside the CDR3, the full variable domain is DGGITQSPKYLFRKEGQNVTLSCEQNLNHDAMYWYRQDPGQGLRLIYYSQIVNDFQKGDIAEGYSVSREKKESFPLTVTSAQKNPTAFYLCVSGEYRGRTEAFFGQGTRLTVV.